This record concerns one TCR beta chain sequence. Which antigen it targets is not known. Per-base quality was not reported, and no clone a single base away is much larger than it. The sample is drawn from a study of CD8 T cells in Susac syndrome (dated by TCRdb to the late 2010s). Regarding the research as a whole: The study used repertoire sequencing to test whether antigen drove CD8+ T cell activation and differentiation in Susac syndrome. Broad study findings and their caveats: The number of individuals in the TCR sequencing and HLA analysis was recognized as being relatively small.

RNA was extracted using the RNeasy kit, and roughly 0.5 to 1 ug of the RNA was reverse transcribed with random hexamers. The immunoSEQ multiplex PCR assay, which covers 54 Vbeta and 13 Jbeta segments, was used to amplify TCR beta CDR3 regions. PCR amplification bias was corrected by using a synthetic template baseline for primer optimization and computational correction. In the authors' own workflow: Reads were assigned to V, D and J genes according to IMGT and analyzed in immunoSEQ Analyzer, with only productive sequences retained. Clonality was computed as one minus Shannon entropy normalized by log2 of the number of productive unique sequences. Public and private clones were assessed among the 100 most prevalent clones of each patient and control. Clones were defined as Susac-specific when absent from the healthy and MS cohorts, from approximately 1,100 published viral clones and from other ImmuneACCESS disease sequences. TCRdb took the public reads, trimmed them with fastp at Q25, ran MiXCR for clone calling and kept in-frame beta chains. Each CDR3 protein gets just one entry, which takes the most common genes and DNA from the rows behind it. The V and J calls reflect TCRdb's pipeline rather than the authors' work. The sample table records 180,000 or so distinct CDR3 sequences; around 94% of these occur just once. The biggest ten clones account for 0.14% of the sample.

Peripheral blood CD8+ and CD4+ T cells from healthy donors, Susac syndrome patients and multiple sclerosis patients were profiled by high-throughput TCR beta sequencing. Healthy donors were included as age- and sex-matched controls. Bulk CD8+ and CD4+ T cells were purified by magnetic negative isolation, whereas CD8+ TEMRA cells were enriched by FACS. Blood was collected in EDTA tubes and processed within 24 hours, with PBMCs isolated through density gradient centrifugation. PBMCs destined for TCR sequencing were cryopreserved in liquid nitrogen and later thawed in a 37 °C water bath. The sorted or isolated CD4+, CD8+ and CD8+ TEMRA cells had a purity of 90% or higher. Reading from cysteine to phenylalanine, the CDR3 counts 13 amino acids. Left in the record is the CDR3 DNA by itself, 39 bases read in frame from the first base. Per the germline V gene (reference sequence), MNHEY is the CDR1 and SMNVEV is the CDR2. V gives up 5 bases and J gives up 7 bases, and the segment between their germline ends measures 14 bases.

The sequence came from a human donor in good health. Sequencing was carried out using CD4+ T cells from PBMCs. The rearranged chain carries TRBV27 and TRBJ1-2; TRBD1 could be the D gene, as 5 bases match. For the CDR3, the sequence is CASSPRRGFGYTF. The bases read TGTGCCAGCAGTCCTCGACGGGGCTTTGGCTACACCTTC.